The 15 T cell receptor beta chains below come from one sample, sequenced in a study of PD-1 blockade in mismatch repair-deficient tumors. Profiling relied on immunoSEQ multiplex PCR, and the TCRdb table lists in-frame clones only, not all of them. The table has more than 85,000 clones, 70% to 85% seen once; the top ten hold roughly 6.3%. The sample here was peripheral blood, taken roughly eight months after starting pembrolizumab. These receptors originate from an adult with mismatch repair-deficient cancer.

In nucleotides, the CDR3 is TGTGCCAGCAGCCCCCCAAGAGTAGGTAGCGGTGGCTACACCTTC. Translation gives CASSPPRVGSGGYTF. The V gene is TRBV25-1, the J gene TRBJ1-2; D ambiguous. Germline CDR1 is MGHDK and CDR2 is SYGVNS. This CDR3 contains 15 residues. V lost 6 bases to trimming and J lost 7 bases, with 21 bases between them.

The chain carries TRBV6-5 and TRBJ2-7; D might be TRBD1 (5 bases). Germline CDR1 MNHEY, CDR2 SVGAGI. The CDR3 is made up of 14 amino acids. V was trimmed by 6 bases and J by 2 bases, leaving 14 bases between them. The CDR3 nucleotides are TGTGCCAGCAGCCCGACAGCCCTGACCTACGAGCAGTACTTC. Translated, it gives CASSPTALTYEQYF.

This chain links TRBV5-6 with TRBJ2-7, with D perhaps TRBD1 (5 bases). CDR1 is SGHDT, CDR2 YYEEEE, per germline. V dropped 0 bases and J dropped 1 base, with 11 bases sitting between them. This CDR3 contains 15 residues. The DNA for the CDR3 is TGTGCCAGCAGCTTGGCCAGGGATAATTCCTACGAGCAGTACTTC. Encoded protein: CASSLARDNSYEQYF. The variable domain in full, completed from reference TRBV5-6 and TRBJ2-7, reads DAGVTQSPTHLIKTRGQQVTLRCSPKSGHDTVSWYQQALGQGPQFIFQYYEEEERQRGNFPDRFSGHQFPNYSSELNVNALLLGDSALYLCASSLARDNSYEQYFGPGTRLTVT.

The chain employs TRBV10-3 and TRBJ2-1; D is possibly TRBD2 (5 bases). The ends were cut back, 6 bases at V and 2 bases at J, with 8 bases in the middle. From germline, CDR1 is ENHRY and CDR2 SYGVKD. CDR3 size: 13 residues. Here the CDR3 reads CAISAGTYNEQFF. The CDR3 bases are TGTGCCATCAGCGCCGGGACCTACAATGAGCAGTTCTTC.

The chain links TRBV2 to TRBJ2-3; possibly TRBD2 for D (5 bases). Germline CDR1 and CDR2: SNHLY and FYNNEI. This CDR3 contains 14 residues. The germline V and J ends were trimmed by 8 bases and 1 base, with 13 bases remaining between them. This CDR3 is CASERERGTDTQYF. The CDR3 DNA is TGTGCCAGCGAGAGGGAGCGAGGCACAGATACGCAGTATTTT. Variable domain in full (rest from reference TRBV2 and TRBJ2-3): EPEVTQTPSHQVTQMGQEVILRCVPISNHLYFYWYRQILGQKVEFLVSFYNNEISEKSEIFDDQFSVERPDGSNFTLKIRSTKLEDSAMYFCASERERGTDTQYFGPGTRLTVL.

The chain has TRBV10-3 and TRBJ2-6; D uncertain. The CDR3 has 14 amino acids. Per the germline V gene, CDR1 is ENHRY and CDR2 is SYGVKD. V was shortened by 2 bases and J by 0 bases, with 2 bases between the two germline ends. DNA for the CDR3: TGTGCCATCAGTGAGAACTCTGGGGCCAACGTCCTGACTTTC. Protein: CAISENSGANVLTF.

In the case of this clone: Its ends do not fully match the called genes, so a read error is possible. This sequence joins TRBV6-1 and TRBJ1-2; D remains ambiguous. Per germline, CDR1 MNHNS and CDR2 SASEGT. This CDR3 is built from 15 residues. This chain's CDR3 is CAISDVNGGRYGYTF. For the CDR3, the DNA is TGTGCCATCAGTGATGTAAACGGTGGTCGGTATGGCTACACCTTC.

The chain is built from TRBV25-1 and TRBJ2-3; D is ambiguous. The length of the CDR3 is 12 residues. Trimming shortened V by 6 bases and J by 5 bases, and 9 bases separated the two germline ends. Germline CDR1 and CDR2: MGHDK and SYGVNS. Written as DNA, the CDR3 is TGTGCCAGCAGCCCTGGTGGAGATACGCAGTATTTT. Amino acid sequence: CASSPGGDTQYF.

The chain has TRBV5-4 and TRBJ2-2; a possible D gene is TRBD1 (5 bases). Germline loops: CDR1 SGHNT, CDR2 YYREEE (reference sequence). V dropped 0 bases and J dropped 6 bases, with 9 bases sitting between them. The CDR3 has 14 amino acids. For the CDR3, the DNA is TGTGCCAGCAGCTTGGAAATCAGGGCCGGGGAGCTGTTTTTT. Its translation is CASSLEIRAGELFF.

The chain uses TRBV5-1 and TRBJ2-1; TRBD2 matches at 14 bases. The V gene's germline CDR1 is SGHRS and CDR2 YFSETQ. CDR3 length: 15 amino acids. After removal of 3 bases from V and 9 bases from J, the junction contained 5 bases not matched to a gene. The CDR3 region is CASSSDGTSGGEQFF. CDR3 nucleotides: TGCGCCAGCAGCTCCGACGGGACTAGCGGGGGTGAGCAGTTCTTC. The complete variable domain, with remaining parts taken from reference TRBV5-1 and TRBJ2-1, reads KAGVTQTPRYLIKTRGQQVTLSCSPISGHRSVSWYQQTPGQGLQFLFEYFSETQRNKGNFPGRFSGRQFSNSRSEMNVSTLELGDSALYLCASSSDGTSGGEQFFGPGTRLTVL.

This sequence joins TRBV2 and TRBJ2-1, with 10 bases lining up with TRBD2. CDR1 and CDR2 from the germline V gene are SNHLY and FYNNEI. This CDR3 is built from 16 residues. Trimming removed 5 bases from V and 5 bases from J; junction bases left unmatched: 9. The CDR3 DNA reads TGTGCCAGCAGTTCACAACTAGCGGGAAACCACAATGAGCAGTTCTTC. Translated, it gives CASSSQLAGNHNEQFF.

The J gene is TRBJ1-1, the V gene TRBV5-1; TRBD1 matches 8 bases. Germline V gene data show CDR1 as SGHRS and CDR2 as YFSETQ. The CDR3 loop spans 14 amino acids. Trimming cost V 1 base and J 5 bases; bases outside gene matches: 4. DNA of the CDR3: TGCGCCAGCAGCTTGCAGGGGGCGGAGACTGAAGCTTTCTTT. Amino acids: CASSLQGAETEAFF.

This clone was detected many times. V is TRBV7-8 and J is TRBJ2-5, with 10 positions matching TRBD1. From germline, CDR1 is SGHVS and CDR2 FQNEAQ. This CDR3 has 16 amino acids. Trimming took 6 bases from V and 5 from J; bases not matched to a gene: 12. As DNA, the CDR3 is TGTGCCAGCAGTATACTGGGGACAGGGGCCCGGGAGACCCAGTACTTC. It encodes CASSILGTGARETQYF.

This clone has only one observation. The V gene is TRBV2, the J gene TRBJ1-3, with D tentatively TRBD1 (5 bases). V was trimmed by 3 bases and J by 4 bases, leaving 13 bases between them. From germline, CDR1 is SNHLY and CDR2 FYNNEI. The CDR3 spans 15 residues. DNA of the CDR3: TGTGCCAGCAGTGATGTATCAGGGTCAGGAAACACCATATATTTT. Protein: CASSDVSGSGNTIYF.

The CDR3 bases are TGTGCTAGTGGTTTGGGGGCGGCAGGCAACCAAGAGACCCAGTACTTC. Its protein product is CASGLGAAGNQETQYF. The chain recombines TRBV12-5 with TRBJ2-5; D unresolved. This CDR3 has 16 amino acids. Germline CDR1 reads LGHNT; CDR2 reads FRNRAP. The V end was cut by 1 base, the J end by 0 bases, with 12 bases between.